The 8 T cell receptor beta chains presented below share a single source sample, sequenced in a study of beta chain features in type 1 diabetes. The study, taken as a whole, reports: Type 1 diabetes patients had moderately but significantly shorter TCRB CDR3s in all four CD4+ subsets.

Antigen specificity for these receptors is unknown. The isolated RNA, all of it, was reverse transcribed, so expressed TCRB transcripts were what got sequenced. Sequencing used immunoSEQ multiplex PCR; TCRdb keeps in-frame clones, though not all of them. The sample includes a few hundred thousand clones, roughly a quarter of them seen just once. Sequencing was done on a sample of naive CD4+ T cells from blood. The receptors were gathered from a woman aged 25 to 39 with type 1 diabetes.

The chain links TRBV5-1 to TRBJ2-1; 9 nucleotides align to TRBD2. CDR3 length: 18 amino acids. The J segment lost 2 bases and the V segment lost 2 bases, leaving 11 bases of the junction unmatched. Germline CDR1 is SGHRS and CDR2 is YFSETQ. The CDR3 sequence: CASSFELAGKSPYNEQFF. The CDR3 coding sequence is TGCGCCAGCAGCTTTGAGCTAGCGGGAAAGTCTCCCTACAATGAGCAGTTCTTC.

The chain links TRBV18 to TRBJ2-7; 8 bases agree with TRBD1. Germline loops: CDR1 KGHSH, CDR2 LQKENI. With 2 bases clipped from V and 5 bases from J, the junction kept 5 bases outside the gene matches. There are 14 residues in the CDR3. The CDR3: CASSPDRGLHEQYF. CDR3 sequence (DNA): TGTGCCAGCTCACCAGACAGGGGCTTGCACGAGCAGTACTTC. The entire variable domain, with the rest obtained from reference TRBV18 and TRBJ2-7, is as follows: NAGVMQNPRHLVRRRGQEARLRCSPMKGHSHVYWYRQLPEEGLKFMVYLQKENIIDESGMPKERFSAEFPKEGPSILRIQQVVRGDSAAYFCASSPDRGLHEQYFGPGTRLTVT.

This clone was seen only a few times. The chain joins TRBV30 to TRBJ1-1, with 8 nucleotides matching TRBD1. Germline assignment: CDR1 GTSNPN and CDR2 SVGIG (reference sequence). V was clipped by 6 bases and J by 1 base; unmatched bases: 4. This CDR3 comprises 13 residues. The CDR3 region has the DNA TGTGCCTGCAAGACAGGGGCGAACACTGAAGCTTTCTTT. Residues: CACKTGANTEAFF.

The V gene is TRBV30, the J gene TRBJ2-5; D is perhaps TRBD2 (6 bases). This CDR3 comprises 17 residues. Trimming removed 3 bases at V and 1 base at J, with 21 bases between. Germline lookup yields CDR1 GTSNPN and CDR2 SVGIG (reference sequence). The CDR3 protein is CAWSGGPSGSLQETQYF. For the CDR3, the DNA is TGTGCCTGGAGCGGGGGTCCGAGCGGATCCCTCCAAGAGACCCAGTACTTC.

The table lists this clone with a few counts. V gene TRBV28 combines with J gene TRBJ2-2; D is undetermined. The V gene's germline CDR1 is MDHEN and CDR2 SYDVKM. V was shortened by 5 bases and J by 4 bases, with 11 bases between the two germline ends. This CDR3 is 14 amino acids long. The CDR3 nucleotides read TGTGCCAGCAGTCCTAGAATGGTCACCGGGGAGCTGTTTTTT. Protein: CASSPRMVTGELFF.

The chain joins TRBV7-2 to TRBJ2-5; TRBD2 matches at 13 bases. The J segment lost 4 bases and the V segment lost 5 bases, leaving 4 bases of the junction unmatched. There are 15 residues in the CDR3. Germline CDR1 is SGHTA and CDR2 is FQGNSA. Written as DNA, the CDR3 is TGTGCCAGCAGCGCCCGACTAGCGGGAGGAGAGACCCAGTACTTC. Translating it yields CASSARLAGGETQYF.

This chain joins TRBV4-2 and TRBJ2-7; D is possibly TRBD1 (6 bases). Deletions cut 0 bases from V and 6 bases from J, with 15 bases between. CDR3 length: 15 amino acids. Germline V gives CDR1 LGHNA, CDR2 YNFKEQ. CDR3 amino acids: CASSQERAGDGEQYF. CDR3 nucleotides: TGTGCCAGCAGCCAAGAACGCGCAGGGGATGGCGAGCAGTACTTC.

This chain links TRBV6-6 with TRBJ2-7, with 9 bases lining up with TRBD1. This CDR3 has 13 amino acids. Trimming at V came to 6 bases and at J to 7 bases, leaving 7 bases not matched to a gene. The V gene's germline CDR1 is MNHNY and CDR2 SVGAGI (reference sequence). The CDR3 DNA is TGTGCCAGCAGGGGGGACAGGGTGCGAGAGCAGTACTTC. It specifies CASRGDRVREQYF.